A selection of T cell receptor beta chains follows, all from one sample in a study of T cell responses to AZD1222 COVID-19 vaccine. Some clones are missing from TCRdb's copy, which holds only in-frame ones; the method was immunoSEQ multiplex PCR. Found here are 100,000 or so clones, about 88% of them singletons; the top ten hold 13%. Sequencing was performed on peripheral blood, taken on day 0 of AZD1222 vaccination. The source is an adult in good health. The CDR3 runs from the conserved cysteine through the conserved F or W. D genes are given only for firm matches. Rows may omit the clone size; those that give it use once, few, many or a size class.

clone size: -; J gene: TRBJ1-2; D gene: -; V gene: TRBV7-8; CDR3 protein: CASSLRGDGYTF; CDR3 DNA: TGTGCCAGCAGCTTACGGGGGGATGGCTACACCTTC
clone size: once; J gene: TRBJ2-7; D gene: -; V gene: TRBV4-1; CDR3 protein: CASSQALTSIYEQYF; CDR3 DNA: TGCGCCAGCAGCCAAGCTCTGACTTCGATCTACGAGCAGTACTTC
clone size: -; J gene: TRBJ2-7; D gene: TRBD2; V gene: TRBV12-3/TRBV12-4; CDR3 protein: CASSLYSGGLQYF; CDR3 DNA: TGTGCCAGCAGTTTATATAGCGGGGGCCTGCAGTACTTC
clone size: once; J gene: TRBJ2-1; D gene: -; V gene: TRBV9; CDR3 protein: CASSVLTDYNEQFF; CDR3 DNA: TGTGCCAGCAGCGTCCTGACTGATTACAATGAGCAGTTCTTC
clone size: -; J gene: TRBJ1-5; D gene: -; V gene: TRBV9; CDR3 protein: CASSNQPQHF; CDR3 DNA: TGTGCCAGCAGCAATCAGCCCCAGCATTTT
clone size: few; J gene: TRBJ1-6; D gene: -; V gene: TRBV3-1/TRBV3-2; CDR3 protein: CASSPRTRSGYNSPLHF; CDR3 DNA: TGTGCCAGCAGCCCCCGGACGAGATCGGGTTATAATTCACCCCTCCACTTT
clone size: few; J gene: TRBJ2-3; D gene: -; V gene: TRBV9; CDR3 protein: CASSVDQGDTQYF; CDR3 DNA: TGTGCCAGCAGCGTAGATCAAGGAGATACGCAGTATTTT
clone size: -; J gene: TRBJ2-7; D gene: TRBD1; V gene: TRBV5-1; CDR3 protein: CASSRDRVSYEQYF; CDR3 DNA: TGCGCCAGCAGTCGGGACAGGGTATCCTACGAGCAGTACTTC
clone size: -; J gene: TRBJ2-7; D gene: TRBD1; V gene: TRBV28; CDR3 protein: CASSPSGTGRYEQYF; CDR3 DNA: TGTGCCAGCAGTCCATCCGGGACAGGGAGGTACGAGCAGTACTTC
clone size: -; J gene: TRBJ2-5; D gene: -; V gene: TRBV9; CDR3 protein: CASSSRGGVGETQYF; CDR3 DNA: TGTGCCAGCAGTTCCAGAGGAGGGGTGGGGGAGACCCAGTACTTC
clone size: few; J gene: TRBJ2-2; D gene: -; V gene: TRBV5-1; CDR3 protein: CASSQSTGNTGELFF; CDR3 DNA: TGCGCCAGCAGCCAAAGCACAGGGAACACCGGGGAGCTGTTTTTT
clone size: -; J gene: TRBJ1-3; D gene: -; V gene: TRBV18; CDR3 protein: CASSPGDLGDTIYF; CDR3 DNA: TGTGCCAGCTCACCTGGAGACTTAGGAGACACCATATATTTT
clone size: -; J gene: TRBJ1-1; D gene: -; V gene: TRBV7-9; CDR3 protein: CASSLNRGGTEAFF; CDR3 DNA: TGTGCCAGCAGCTTGAACCGGGGCGGGACTGAAGCTTTCTTT
clone size: -; J gene: TRBJ1-6; D gene: -; V gene: TRBV19; CDR3 protein: CASSLGVRLQNSPLHF; CDR3 DNA: TGTGCCAGTAGTCTGGGCGTGAGACTGCAGAATTCACCCCTCCACTTT
clone size: once; J gene: TRBJ1-5; D gene: -; V gene: TRBV2; CDR3 protein: CASSSHGGENQPQHF; CDR3 DNA: TGTGCCAGCAGTTCCCACGGCGGGGAGAATCAGCCCCAGCATTTT
clone size: -; J gene: TRBJ2-2; D gene: -; V gene: TRBV18; CDR3 protein: CASSVTATNTGELFF; CDR3 DNA: TGTGCCAGCTCCGTGACAGCCACGAACACCGGGGAGCTGTTTTTT
clone size: -; J gene: TRBJ1-2; D gene: TRBD1; V gene: TRBV7-3; CDR3 protein: CASGQANYGYTF; CDR3 DNA: TGTGCCAGTGGACAGGCTAACTATGGCTACACCTTC
clone size: -; J gene: TRBJ2-3; D gene: TRBD2; V gene: TRBV3-1/TRBV3-2; CDR3 protein: CASSQGLAGGLETDTQYF; CDR3 DNA: TGTGCCAGCAGCCAAGGGCTAGCGGGGGGCCTAGAGACAGATACGCAGTATTTT
clone size: -; J gene: TRBJ1-6; D gene: -; V gene: TRBV7-8; CDR3 protein: CASSLEAGDDSPLHF; CDR3 DNA: TGTGCCAGCAGCTTAGAGGCAGGGGATGATTCACCCCTCCACTTT
clone size: -; J gene: TRBJ2-7; D gene: -; V gene: TRBV7-9; CDR3 protein: CASSSTETPYEQYF; CDR3 DNA: TGTGCCAGCAGTTCCACAGAGACCCCCTACGAGCAGTACTTC
clone size: -; J gene: TRBJ2-5; D gene: -; V gene: TRBV7-9; CDR3 protein: CASSLPGGRETQYF; CDR3 DNA: TGTGCCAGCAGCTTACCCGGGGGCAGGGAGACCCAGTACTTC
clone size: -; J gene: TRBJ2-2; D gene: TRBD1; V gene: TRBV5-1; CDR3 protein: CASSLRQGGGELFF; CDR3 DNA: TGCGCCAGCAGCTTGCGACAGGGTGGCGGGGAGCTGTTTTTT
clone size: -; J gene: TRBJ2-2; D gene: -; V gene: TRBV7-2; CDR3 protein: CASSPRSRGDTGELFF; CDR3 DNA: TGTGCCAGCAGCCCTAGAAGCAGGGGAGACACCGGGGAGCTGTTTTTT
clone size: -; J gene: TRBJ2-5; D gene: -; V gene: TRBV25-1; CDR3 protein: CASSGFEGPQETQYF; CDR3 DNA: TGTGCCAGCAGTGGTTTTGAGGGGCCCCAAGAGACCCAGTACTTC
clone size: once; J gene: TRBJ2-7; D gene: TRBD1; V gene: TRBV7-9; CDR3 protein: CASSFRQGEQYF; CDR3 DNA: TGTGCCAGCAGCTTCAGACAGGGGGAGCAGTACTTC
clone size: once; J gene: TRBJ2-2; D gene: -; V gene: TRBV7-2; CDR3 protein: CASSFGAGTGELFF; CDR3 DNA: TGTGCCAGCAGCTTCGGGGCGGGCACCGGGGAGCTGTTTTTT
clone size: -; J gene: TRBJ1-1; D gene: -; V gene: TRBV11-2; CDR3 protein: CASSLDVLVAFF; CDR3 DNA: TGTGCCAGCAGCTTAGATGTTTTAGTGGCTTTCTTT
clone size: -; J gene: TRBJ1-2; D gene: TRBD1; V gene: TRBV6-4; CDR3 protein: CASGDRSSGYTF; CDR3 DNA: TGTGCCAGTGGGGACAGGTCGAGCGGCTACACCTTC
clone size: -; J gene: TRBJ2-1; D gene: -; V gene: TRBV3-1/TRBV3-2; CDR3 protein: CASSPNYDNEQFF; CDR3 DNA: TGTGCCAGCAGCCCCAACTATGACAATGAGCAGTTCTTC